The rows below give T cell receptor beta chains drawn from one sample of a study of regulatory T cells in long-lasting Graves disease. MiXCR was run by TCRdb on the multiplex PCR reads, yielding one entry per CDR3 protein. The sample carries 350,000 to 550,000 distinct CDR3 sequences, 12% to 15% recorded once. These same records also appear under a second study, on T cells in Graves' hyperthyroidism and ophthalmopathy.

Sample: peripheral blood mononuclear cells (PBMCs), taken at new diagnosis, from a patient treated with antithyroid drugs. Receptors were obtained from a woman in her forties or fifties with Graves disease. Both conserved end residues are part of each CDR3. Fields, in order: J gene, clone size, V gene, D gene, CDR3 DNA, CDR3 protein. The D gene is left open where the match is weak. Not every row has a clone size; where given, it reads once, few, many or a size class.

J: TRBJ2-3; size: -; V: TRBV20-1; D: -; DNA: TGCAGTGCTAGAGGCGGGCAGGGGAGCACAGATACGCAGTATTTT; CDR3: CSARGGQGSTDTQYF
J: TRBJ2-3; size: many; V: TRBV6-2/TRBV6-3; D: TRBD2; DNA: TGTGCCAGCAGTTACTTTAGCGGGAGCCTCACAGATACGCAGTATTTT; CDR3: CASSYFSGSLTDTQYF
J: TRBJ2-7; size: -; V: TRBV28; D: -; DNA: TGTGCCAGCAGCTTTAGCCCCCTAGCGCTAACTATGATGGGGGCCTACGAGCAGTACTTC; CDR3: CASSFSPLALTMMGAYEQYF
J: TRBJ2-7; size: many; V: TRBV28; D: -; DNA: TGTGCCAGCAGCCTGGACCAATTCTCCTCCTACGAGCAGTACTTC; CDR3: CASSLDQFSSYEQYF
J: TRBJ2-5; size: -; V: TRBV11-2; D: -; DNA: TGTGCCAGCAGCTTAGATCAGGGACAAGAGGCCCAGTACTTC; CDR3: CASSLDQGQEAQYF
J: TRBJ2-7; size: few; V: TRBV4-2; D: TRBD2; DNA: TGTGCCAGCAGCCGCATAGGACTAGCGGGAGGGTACGAGCAGTACTTC; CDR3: CASSRIGLAGGYEQYF
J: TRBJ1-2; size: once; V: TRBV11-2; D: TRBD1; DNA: TGTGCCAGCAGACCAGGACAGGGGGCACCCTATGGCTACACCTTC; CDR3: CASRPGQGAPYGYTF
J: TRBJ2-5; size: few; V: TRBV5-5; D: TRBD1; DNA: TGTGCCAGCAGCGGGAGACACCGGGACAGGGAAGAGACCCAGTACTTC; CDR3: CASSGRHRDREETQYF
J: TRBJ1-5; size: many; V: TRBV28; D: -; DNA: TGTGCCAGCAGTTTACCAGGGACCCCGGGCAATCAGCCCCAGCATTTT; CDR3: CASSLPGTPGNQPQHF
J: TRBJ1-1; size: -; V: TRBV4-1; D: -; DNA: TGCGCCAGCAGCCAAGTTCTAGGGAGAGCGGGCACTGAAGCTTTCTTT; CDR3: CASSQVLGRAGTEAFF
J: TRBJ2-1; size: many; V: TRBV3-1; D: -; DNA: TGTGCCAGCAGTCCCATCCGAGGGGATGAGCAGTTCTTC; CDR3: CASSPIRGDEQFF
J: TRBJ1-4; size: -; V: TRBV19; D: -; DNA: TGTGCCAGTAGTAAGGGATCCTCTCGGAATGAAAAACTGTTTTTT; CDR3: CASSKGSSRNEKLFF
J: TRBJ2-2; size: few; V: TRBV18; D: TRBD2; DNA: TGTGCCAGCTCACCACGAGCGGGAGAACTAACCGGGGAGCTGTTTTTT; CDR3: CASSPRAGELTGELFF
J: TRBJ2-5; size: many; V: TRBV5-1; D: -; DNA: TGCGCCAGCAGAGAATCCGGGGAAGGGGAGACCCAGTACTTC; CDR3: CASRESGEGETQYF
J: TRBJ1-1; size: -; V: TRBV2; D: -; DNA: TGTGCCAGCAGTGTGACTCAGAAGTACACTGAAGCTTTCTTT; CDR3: CASSVTQKYTEAFF